This T cell receptor beta chain was identified during a study of CD8 T cells in Susac syndrome. The RNA, about 0.5 to 1 ug, was put through reverse transcription using random hexamers. Multiplex immunoSEQ PCR targeted 54 Vbeta and 13 Jbeta TCR beta segments. MiXCR, applied by TCRdb to the immunoSEQ multiplex PCR reads, yields one record per CDR3 protein. The table records roughly 200,000 distinct CDR3 sequences, roughly 94% of them present only once. As to this clonotype: The antigen remains undetermined.

The study, taken as a whole, reports: The study conceded that relatively few individuals underwent its TCR sequencing and HLA analysis.

CDR1 is DFQATT and CDR2 is SNEGSKA in the germline V gene (reference sequence). The length of the CDR3 is 12 residues. V lost 2 bases, J lost 5 bases, and 9 bases lay in between. The study sequenced TCR beta in blood CD8+ and CD4+ T cells. The chain joins TRBV20-1 to TRBJ1-2; the D gene is possibly TRBD1 (6 bases). Sample: CD4+ T cells from PBMCs. The sequence was collected from a human donor with multiple sclerosis. The CDR3 sequence: CSARPRGYGYTF. The CDR3 nucleotides read TGCAGTGCTAGACCCAGGGGATATGGCTACACCTTC.